This entry lists 10 T cell receptor beta chains sequenced from one sample in a study of T cells in Graves' hyperthyroidism and ophthalmopathy. Amplified TCR beta CDR3 regions came from RNA transcripts. RT-PCR in the first round (using the HTBI primer set) targeted the TCR CDR3. Using its own MiXCR run on the multiplex PCR reads, TCRdb lists one record per CDR3 protein. The data show some 510,000 distinct CDR3 sequences, more than 20% seen once. Material for sequencing was blood. These receptors came from a man between 18 and 35 years old with Graves' hyperthyroidism.

This rearrangement joins TRBV12-3 or TRBV12-4 to TRBJ1-2; the match to TRBD1 covers 7 bases. This CDR3 has 14 amino acids. The ends lost 5 bases at V and 2 bases at J; junction bases unmatched: 5. CDR3 DNA: TGTGCCAGCAGTCGACAGGGACCAAACTATGGCTACACCTTC. This gives the protein CASSRQGPNYGYTF.

This clonotype has only a few counts. This chain joins TRBV12-3 or TRBV12-4 and TRBJ1-6; maybe TRBD1 (5 bases). This CDR3 spans 17 amino acids. The germline V and J ends were trimmed by 0 bases and 2 bases, with 11 bases remaining between them. DNA for the CDR3: TGTGCCAGCAGTTTAGCTATGGGGGGAACCTATAATTCACCCCTCCACTTT. Protein product: CASSLAMGGTYNSPLHF.

This clonotype was seen a handful of times. The genes are TRBV27 and TRBJ2-6; D uncertain. The V gene's germline CDR1 is MNHEY and CDR2 SMNVEV (reference sequence). The ends were cut back, 9 bases at V and 0 bases at J, with 6 bases in the middle. The CDR3 is made up of 13 amino acids. The CDR3 nucleotides read TGTGCCAGTGCCCTCTCTGGGGCCAACGTCCTGACTTTC. Translating it yields CASALSGANVLTF. Together with reference TRBV27 and TRBJ2-6, the CDR3 gives the full variable domain: EAQVTQNPRYLITVTGKKLTVTCSQNMNHEYMSWYRQDPGLGLRQIYYSMNVEVTDKGDVPEGYKVSRKEKRNFPLILESPSPNQTSLYFCASALSGANVLTFGAGSRLTVL.

This clonotype was seen many times. The V call is TRBV6-1, the J call TRBJ1-2; D ambiguous. V gave up 2 bases and J gave up 1 base, with 11 bases separating them. Germline V lookup: CDR1 MNHNS, CDR2 SASEGT. There are 15 residues in the CDR3. CDR3: CASSENSLRNYGYTF. The CDR3 DNA follows: TGTGCCAGCAGTGAAAATAGTCTCCGTAACTATGGCTACACCTTC.

This clonotype occurred a few times. A single base separates this from a much larger clone, so it may be a read error. J is TRBJ1-1 and V is TRBV28; D not certain. V lost 4 bases to trimming and J lost 4 bases, with 19 bases between them. Germline V lookup: CDR1 MDHEN, CDR2 SYDVKM. The length of the CDR3 is 16 residues. The CDR3 protein is CASSSTGPYLSTEAFF. DNA for the CDR3: TGTGCCAGCAGTTCAACCGGGCCCTATCTGAGCACTGAAGCTTTCTTT.

The chain recombines TRBV30 with TRBJ1-1; 7 bases line up with TRBD1. V gave up 1 base and J gave up 7 bases; unmatched junction bases: 6. This CDR3 comprises 13 residues. Germline V lookup: CDR1 GTSNPN, CDR2 SVGIG (reference sequence). Here the CDR3 DNA reads TGTGCCTGGAGTGAGGGGACAGCCCTTGAAGCTTTCTTT. It encodes CAWSEGTALEAFF.

This clonotype was counted many times. The chain couples TRBV28 to TRBJ1-1, with TRBD1 matching over 8 bases. The CDR3 consists of 16 residues. The germline V gene has CDR1 MDHEN and CDR2 SYDVKM. The trim removed 3 bases at V and 0 bases at J, leaving 6 bases unmatched. CDR3 sequence (DNA): TGTGCCAGCAGTTTCTCAGTCAGGGGGCTGAACACTGAAGCTTTCTTT. It translates to CASSFSVRGLNTEAFF. The complete variable domain, with remaining parts taken from reference TRBV28 and TRBJ1-1, reads DVKVTQSSRYLVKRTGEKVFLECVQDMDHENMFWYRQDPGLGLRLIYFSYDVKMKEKGDIPEGYSVSREKKERFSLILESASTNQTSMYLCASSFSVRGLNTEAFFGQGTRLTVV.

This clonotype was detected ten times or more. The chain couples TRBV28 to TRBJ2-7; TRBD1 might be the D (6 bases). Germline assignment: CDR1 MDHEN and CDR2 SYDVKM. Trimming removed 5 bases at V and 5 bases at J, with 13 bases between. The CDR3 consists of 13 residues. CDR3 sequence: CASSPPGANEQYF. CDR3 nucleotide sequence: TGTGCCAGCAGTCCTCCAGGGGCGAACGAGCAGTACTTC.

A word on this clonotype: This may come from a read error, since a much larger clone is one base off. This is likely a read error, given that the CDR3 carries no conserved phenylalanine or tryptophan at its end. The genes are TRBV11-2 and TRBJ2-7; D not resolved. This CDR3 has 12 amino acids. With 3 bases removed from V and 6 bases from J, the gap between germline ends came to 9 bases. The germline gives CDR1 SGHAT, CDR2 FQNNGV. The CDR3 bases are TGTGCCAGCAGCTTTAAGGTCCGCGAGCAGTACTTA. It is translated as CASSFKVREQYL.

This clonotype appeared many times. The rearrangement links TRBV20-1 to TRBJ2-7, with D maybe TRBD1 (6 bases). The V end lost 3 bases, the J end lost 0 bases, and 12 bases lay between the germline ends. The CDR3 spans 14 residues. Germline assignment: CDR1 DFQATT and CDR2 SNEGSKA (reference sequence). CDR3 residues: CSARFTGSSYEQYF. As DNA, the CDR3 is TGCAGTGCTAGGTTTACAGGGAGCTCCTACGAGCAGTACTTC.